This T cell receptor (beta chain) was captured in a study of T and B cells in COVID-19 patients. Overall study context: Blood was sampled from COVID-19 patients who were either actively infected or recovered. Study-wide results and caveats: The recovered cohort had thousands of exclusive TCR clusters, including 30 or so low generation probability clusters.

This clonotype was detected only once. Antigen specificity is unknown. Multiplex PCR with BIOMED2 TRB-A/B primer pools amplified TRB rearrangements. TCRdb reprocessed the multiplex PCR reads with MiXCR, giving one entry per CDR3 protein. This sample yields about 14,000 distinct CDR3 sequences, of which around 30% are seen a single time; roughly 7% belongs to the top ten. From blood, about 240-500 ng of genomic DNA served as TRB template. The ends lost 4 bases at V and 4 bases at J; junction bases unmatched: 8. This CDR3 region has 14 residues. CDR1 and CDR2 from the germline V gene are SQVTM and ANQGSEA.

Material for sequencing was blood. The chain has TRBV29-1 and TRBJ2-5; TRBD1 matches 8 bases. The clonotype comes from a human donor who had recovered from COVID-19. The CDR3 is CSVGLTGEGETQYF. In DNA form, the CDR3 reads TGCAGCGTTGGGTTGACAGGGGAAGGAGAGACCCAGTACTTC.